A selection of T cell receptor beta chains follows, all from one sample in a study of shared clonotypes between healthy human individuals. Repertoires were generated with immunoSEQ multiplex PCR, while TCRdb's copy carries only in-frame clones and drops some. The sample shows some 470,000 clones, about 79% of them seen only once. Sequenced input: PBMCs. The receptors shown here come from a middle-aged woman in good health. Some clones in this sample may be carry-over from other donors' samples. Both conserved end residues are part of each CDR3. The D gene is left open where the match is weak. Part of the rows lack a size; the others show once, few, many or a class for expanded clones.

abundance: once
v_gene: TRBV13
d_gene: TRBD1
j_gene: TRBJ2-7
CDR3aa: CASSSTGTVSYEQYF
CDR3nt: TGTGCCAGCAGCTCAACCGGGACAGTTTCCTACGAGCAGTACTTC

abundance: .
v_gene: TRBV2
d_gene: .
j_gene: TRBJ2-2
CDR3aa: CASREGNTGELFF
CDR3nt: TGTGCCAGCAGGGAGGGGAACACCGGGGAGCTGTTTTTT

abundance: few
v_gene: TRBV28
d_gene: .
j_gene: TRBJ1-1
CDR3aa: CASRGTERRGTEAFF
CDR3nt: TGTGCCAGCAGGGGGACCGAGCGACGGGGCACTGAAGCTTTCTTT

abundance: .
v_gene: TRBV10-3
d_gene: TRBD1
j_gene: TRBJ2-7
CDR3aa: CAITTGQGGYEQYF
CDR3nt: TGTGCCATCACTACGGGACAGGGCGGCTACGAGCAGTACTTC

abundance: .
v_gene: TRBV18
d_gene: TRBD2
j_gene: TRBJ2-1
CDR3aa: CASSPPLGTRGYNEQFF
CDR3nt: TGTGCCAGCTCACCACCACTCGGGACTAGAGGTTACAATGAGCAGTTCTTC

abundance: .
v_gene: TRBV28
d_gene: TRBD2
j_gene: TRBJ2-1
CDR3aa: CASRPGGSGSGQFF
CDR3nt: TGTGCCAGCAGGCCTGGAGGTAGCGGGAGTGGGCAGTTCTTC

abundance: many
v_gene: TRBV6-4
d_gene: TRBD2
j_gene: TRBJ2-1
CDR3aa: CASSDSTSGYNEQFF
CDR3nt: TGTGCCAGCAGTGACTCGACTAGCGGGTACAATGAGCAGTTCTTC

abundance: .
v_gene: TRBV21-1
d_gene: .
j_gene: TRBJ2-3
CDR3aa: CASSKVSSGRAGVDTQYF
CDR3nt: TGTGCCAGCAGCAAAGTATCCAGCGGGAGGGCCGGCGTAGATACGCAGTATTTT

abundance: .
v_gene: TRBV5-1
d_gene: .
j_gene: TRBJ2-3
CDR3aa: CASSLGRDTQYF
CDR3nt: TGCGCCAGCAGCTTAGGACGAGATACGCAGTATTTT

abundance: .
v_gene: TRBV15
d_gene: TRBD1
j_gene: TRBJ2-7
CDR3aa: CATSRDRGLEQYF
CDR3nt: TGTGCCACCAGCAGGGACAGGGGGCTCGAGCAGTACTTC

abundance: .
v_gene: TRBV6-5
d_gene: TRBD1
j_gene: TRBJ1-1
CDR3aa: CASSNTGGTEAFF
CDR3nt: TGTGCCAGCAGTAACACAGGGGGCACTGAAGCTTTCTTT

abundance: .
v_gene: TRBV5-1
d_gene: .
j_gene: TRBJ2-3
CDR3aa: CASSILWGPHTDTQYF
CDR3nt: TGCGCCAGCAGCATCCTCTGGGGGCCGCACACAGATACGCAGTATTTT

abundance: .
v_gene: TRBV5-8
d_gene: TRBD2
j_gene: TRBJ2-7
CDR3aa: CASSPPGGGSEQYF
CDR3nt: TGTGCCAGCAGCCCACCCGGGGGGGGTTCCGAGCAGTACTTC

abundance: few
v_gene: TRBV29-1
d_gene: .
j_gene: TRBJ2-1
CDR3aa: CSVAWSSYNEQFF
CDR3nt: TGCAGCGTTGCATGGAGCTCCTACAATGAGCAGTTCTTC

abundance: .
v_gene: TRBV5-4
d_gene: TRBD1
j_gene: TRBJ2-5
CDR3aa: CASSADREETQYF
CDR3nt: TGTGCCAGCAGCGCGGACAGGGAAGAGACCCAGTACTTC

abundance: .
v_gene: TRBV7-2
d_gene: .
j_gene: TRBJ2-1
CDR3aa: CASSTGSYNEQFF
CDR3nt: TGTGCCAGCAGCACGGGGTCCTACAATGAGCAGTTCTTC

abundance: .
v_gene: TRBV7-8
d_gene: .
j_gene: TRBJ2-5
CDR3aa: CASSVISSSPQETQYF
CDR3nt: TGTGCCAGCAGCGTTATATCCAGCAGTCCTCAAGAGACCCAGTACTTC

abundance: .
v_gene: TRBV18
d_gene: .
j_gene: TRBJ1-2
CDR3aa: CASLAGIGYGYTF
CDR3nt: TGTGCCAGCTTGGCAGGGATTGGCTATGGCTACACCTTC

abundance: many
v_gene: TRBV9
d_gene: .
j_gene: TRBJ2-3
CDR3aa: CASSPALLTDTQYF
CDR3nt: TGTGCCAGCAGCCCCGCCCTCCTAACAGATACGCAGTATTTT